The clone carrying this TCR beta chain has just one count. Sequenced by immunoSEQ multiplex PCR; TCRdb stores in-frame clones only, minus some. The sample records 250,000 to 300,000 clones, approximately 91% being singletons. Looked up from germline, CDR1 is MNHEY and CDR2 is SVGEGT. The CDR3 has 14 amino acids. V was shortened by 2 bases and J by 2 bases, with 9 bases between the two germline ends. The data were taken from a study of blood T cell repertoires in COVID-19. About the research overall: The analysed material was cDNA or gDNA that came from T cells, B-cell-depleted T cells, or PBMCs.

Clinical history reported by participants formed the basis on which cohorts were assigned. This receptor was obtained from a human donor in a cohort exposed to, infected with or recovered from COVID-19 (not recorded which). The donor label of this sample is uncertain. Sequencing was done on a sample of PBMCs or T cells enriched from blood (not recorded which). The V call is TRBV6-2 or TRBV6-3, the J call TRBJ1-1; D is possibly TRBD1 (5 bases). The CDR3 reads CASSYNRINTEAFF. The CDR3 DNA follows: TGTGCCAGCAGTTACAACAGGATTAACACTGAAGCTTTCTTT.